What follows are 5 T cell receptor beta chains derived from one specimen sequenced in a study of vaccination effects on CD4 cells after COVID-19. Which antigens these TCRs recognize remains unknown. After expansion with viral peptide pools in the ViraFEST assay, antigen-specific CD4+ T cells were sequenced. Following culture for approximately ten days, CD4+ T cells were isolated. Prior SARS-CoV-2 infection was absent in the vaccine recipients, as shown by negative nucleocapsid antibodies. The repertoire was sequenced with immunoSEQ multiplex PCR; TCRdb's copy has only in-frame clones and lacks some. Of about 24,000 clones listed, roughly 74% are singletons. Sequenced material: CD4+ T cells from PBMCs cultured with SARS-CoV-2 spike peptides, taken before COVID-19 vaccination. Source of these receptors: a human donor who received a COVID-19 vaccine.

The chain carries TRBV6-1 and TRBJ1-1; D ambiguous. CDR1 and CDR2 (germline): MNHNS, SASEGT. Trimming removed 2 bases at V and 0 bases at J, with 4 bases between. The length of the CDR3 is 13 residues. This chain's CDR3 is CASSEQLNTEAFF. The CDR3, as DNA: TGTGCCAGCAGTGAACAGCTGAACACTGAAGCTTTCTTT.

In nucleotides, the CDR3 is TGTGCCAGCAGCTTAGCGGTCTCTACAGATACGCAGTATTTT. Translating it yields CASSLAVSTDTQYF. The rearrangement uses TRBV7-9 and TRBJ2-3; D not resolved. There are 14 residues in the CDR3. V was cut by 0 bases and J by 3 bases, with 7 bases left in between. CDR1 is SEHNR, CDR2 FQNEAQ, per germline (reference sequence).

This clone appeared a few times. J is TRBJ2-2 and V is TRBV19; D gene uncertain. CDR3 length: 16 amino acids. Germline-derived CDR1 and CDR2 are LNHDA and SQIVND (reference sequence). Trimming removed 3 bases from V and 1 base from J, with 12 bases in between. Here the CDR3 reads CASSIPAWENTGELFF. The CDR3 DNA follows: TGTGCCAGTAGTATCCCAGCGTGGGAGAACACCGGGGAGCTGTTTTTT.

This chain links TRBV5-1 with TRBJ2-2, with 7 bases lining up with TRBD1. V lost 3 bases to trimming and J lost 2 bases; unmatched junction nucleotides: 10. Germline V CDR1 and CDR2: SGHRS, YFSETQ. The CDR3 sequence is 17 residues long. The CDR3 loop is CASSSGRQGTNTGELFF. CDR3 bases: TGCGCCAGCAGCTCGGGCCGACAGGGAACAAACACCGGGGAGCTGTTTTTT. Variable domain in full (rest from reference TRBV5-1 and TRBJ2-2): KAGVTQTPRYLIKTRGQQVTLSCSPISGHRSVSWYQQTPGQGLQFLFEYFSETQRNKGNFPGRFSGRQFSNSRSEMNVSTLELGDSALYLCASSSGRQGTNTGELFFGEGSRLTVL.

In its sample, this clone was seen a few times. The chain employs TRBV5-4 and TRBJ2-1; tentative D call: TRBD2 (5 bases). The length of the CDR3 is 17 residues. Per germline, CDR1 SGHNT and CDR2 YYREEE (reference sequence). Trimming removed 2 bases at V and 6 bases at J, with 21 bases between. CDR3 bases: TGTGCCAGCAGCTTCGAAATCCGAGCCGGACTGATCAATGAGCAGTTCTTC. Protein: CASSFEIRAGLINEQFF.